The sequence of this TCR beta chain was determined in a study of PD-L1 blockade in urothelial cancer. TCRdb's copy holds only in-frame clones and misses some; the assay was immunoSEQ multiplex PCR. The sample comprises about 36,000 clones, around 84% of which are singletons, and over 9.5% rests with the top ten. Time point indicated: peripheral blood 6 weeks after treatment start. V lost 2 bases and J lost 0; bases outside the gene matches: 4. This CDR3 comprises 16 residues. Germline-derived CDR1 and CDR2 are LNHDA and SQIVND (reference sequence). This material consisted of PBMCs, taken around atezolizumab (anti-PD-L1) treatment. The TCR originated in a middle-aged man with urothelial cancer. This chain joins TRBV19 and TRBJ1-1; TRBD1 aligns across 9 bases. The CDR3 loop is CASSINRGRVNTEAFF. The CDR3 nucleotides read TGTGCCAGTAGTATAAACAGGGGGCGAGTGAACACTGAAGCTTTCTTT.